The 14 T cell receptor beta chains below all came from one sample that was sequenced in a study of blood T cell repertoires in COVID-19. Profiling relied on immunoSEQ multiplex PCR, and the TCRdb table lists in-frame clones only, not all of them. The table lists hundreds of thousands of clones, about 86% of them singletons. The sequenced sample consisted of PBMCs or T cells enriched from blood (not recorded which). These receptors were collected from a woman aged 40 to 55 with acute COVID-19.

This CDR3 is CASRPAASDTQYF. The CDR3 DNA sequence: TGTGCCAGTAGACCCGCGGCTTCTGATACGCAGTATTTT. V usage is TRBV19 and J usage is TRBJ2-3; D unresolved. Per the germline V gene, CDR1 is LNHDA and CDR2 is SQIVND (reference sequence). The germline V and J ends were trimmed by 6 bases and 6 bases, with 13 bases remaining between them. This CDR3 spans 13 amino acids.

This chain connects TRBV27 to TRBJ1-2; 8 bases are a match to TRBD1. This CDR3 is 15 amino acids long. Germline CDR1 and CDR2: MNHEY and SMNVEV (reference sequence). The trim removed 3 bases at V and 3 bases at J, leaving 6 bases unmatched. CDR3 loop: CASSFSGGMDYGYTF. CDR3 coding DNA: TGTGCCAGCAGTTTTTCAGGGGGCATGGACTATGGCTACACCTTC.

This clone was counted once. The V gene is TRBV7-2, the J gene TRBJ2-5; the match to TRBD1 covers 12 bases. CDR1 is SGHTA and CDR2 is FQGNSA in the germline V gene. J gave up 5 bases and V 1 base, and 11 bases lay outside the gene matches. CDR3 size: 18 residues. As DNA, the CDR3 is TGTGCCAGCAGCTTAGGCGCCGGGGGACAGGGGGCACGGGAGACCCAGTACTTC. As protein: CASSLGAGGQGARETQYF.

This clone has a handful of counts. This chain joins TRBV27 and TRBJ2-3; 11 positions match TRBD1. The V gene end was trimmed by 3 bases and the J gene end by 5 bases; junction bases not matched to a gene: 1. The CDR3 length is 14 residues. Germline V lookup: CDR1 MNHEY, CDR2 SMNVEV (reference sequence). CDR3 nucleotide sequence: TGTGCCAGCAGTTTTGGGACAGGGGGAGATACGCAGTATTTT. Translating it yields CASSFGTGGDTQYF.

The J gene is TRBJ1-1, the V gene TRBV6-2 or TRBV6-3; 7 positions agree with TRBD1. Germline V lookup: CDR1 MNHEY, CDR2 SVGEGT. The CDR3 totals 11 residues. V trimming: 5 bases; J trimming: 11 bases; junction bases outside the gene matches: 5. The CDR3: CASSLDRVAFF. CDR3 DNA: TGTGCCAGCAGTCTAGACAGGGTTGCTTTCTTT.

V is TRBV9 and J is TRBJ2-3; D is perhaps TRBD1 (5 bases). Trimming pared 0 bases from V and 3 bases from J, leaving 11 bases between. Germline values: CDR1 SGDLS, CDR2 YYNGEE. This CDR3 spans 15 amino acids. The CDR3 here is CASSVDPKGTDTQYF. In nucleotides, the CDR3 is TGTGCCAGCAGCGTAGACCCGAAGGGGACAGATACGCAGTATTTT.

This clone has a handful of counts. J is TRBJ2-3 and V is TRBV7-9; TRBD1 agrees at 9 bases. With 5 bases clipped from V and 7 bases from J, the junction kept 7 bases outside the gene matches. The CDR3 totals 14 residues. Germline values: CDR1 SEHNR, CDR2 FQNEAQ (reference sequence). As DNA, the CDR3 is TGTGCCAGCAGCCACCGGGACAGGGCTCATACGCAGTATTTT. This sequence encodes CASSHRDRAHTQYF.

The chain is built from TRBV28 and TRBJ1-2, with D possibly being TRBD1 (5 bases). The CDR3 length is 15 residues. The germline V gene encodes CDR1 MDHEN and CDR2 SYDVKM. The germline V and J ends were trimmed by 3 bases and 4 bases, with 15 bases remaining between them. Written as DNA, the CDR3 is TGTGCCAGCAGTTTTGATTCCAGGGATAGCTATGGCTACACCTTC. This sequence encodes CASSFDSRDSYGYTF.

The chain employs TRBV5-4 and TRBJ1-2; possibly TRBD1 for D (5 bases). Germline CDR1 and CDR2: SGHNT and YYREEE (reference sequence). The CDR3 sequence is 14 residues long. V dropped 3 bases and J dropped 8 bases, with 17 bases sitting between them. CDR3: CASSSRWGLEGYTF. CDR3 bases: TGTGCCAGCAGCTCTCGATGGGGCCTCGAGGGCTACACCTTC.

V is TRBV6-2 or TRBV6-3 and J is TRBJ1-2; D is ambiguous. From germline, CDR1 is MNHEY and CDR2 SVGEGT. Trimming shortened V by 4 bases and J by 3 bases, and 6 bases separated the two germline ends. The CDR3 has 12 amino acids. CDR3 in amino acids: CASSSVYYGYTF. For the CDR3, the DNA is TGTGCCAGCAGTTCTGTTTACTATGGCTACACCTTC.

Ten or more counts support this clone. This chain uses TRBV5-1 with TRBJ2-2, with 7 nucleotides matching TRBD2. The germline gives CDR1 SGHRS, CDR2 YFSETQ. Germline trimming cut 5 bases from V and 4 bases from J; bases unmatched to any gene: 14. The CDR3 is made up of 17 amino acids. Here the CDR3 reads CASRPFHGGGPTGELFF. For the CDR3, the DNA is TGCGCCAGCAGACCCTTTCACGGGGGAGGGCCCACCGGGGAGCTGTTTTTT.

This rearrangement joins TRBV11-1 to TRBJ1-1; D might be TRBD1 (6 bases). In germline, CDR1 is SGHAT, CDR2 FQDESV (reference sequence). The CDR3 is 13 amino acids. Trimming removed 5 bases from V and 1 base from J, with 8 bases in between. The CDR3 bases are TGTGCCAGCAGCCAGGACAGGAACACTGAAGCTTTCTTT. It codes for CASSQDRNTEAFF.

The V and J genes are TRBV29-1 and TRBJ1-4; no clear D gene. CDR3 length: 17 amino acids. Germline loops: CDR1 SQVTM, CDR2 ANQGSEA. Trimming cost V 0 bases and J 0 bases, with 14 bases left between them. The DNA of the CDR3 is TGCAGCGTTGAAGACTTGCGGCAGACCACAACTAATGAAAAACTGTTTTTT. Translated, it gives CSVEDLRQTTTNEKLFF.

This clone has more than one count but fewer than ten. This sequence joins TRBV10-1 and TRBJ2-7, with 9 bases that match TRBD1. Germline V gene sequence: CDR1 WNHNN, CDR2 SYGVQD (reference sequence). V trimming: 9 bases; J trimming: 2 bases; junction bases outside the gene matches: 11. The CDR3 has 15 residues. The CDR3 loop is CARYGPGQGPYEQYF. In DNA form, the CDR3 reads TGCGCCAGGTATGGGCCGGGACAGGGCCCCTACGAGCAGTACTTC.